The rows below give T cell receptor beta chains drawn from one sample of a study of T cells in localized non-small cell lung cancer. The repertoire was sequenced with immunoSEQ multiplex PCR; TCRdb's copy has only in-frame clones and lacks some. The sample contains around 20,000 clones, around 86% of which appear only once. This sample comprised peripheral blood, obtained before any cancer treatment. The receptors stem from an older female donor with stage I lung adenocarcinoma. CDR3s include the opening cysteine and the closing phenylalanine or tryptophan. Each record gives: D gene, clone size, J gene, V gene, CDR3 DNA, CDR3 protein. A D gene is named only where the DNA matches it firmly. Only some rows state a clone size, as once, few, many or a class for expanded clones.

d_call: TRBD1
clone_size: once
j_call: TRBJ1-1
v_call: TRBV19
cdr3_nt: TGTGCCAGTAACCCGGGACAGGGGGCCTCTGAAGCTTTCTTT
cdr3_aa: CASNPGQGASEAFF

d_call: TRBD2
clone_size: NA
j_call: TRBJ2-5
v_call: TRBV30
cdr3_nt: TGTGCCTGGAGTGTCGGGGGACGGTTAGCGGGGGAGACCCAGTACTTC
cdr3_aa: CAWSVGGRLAGETQYF

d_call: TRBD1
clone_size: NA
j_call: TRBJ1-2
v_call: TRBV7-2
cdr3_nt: TGTGCCAGCAGCACAGGGGGGGACTATGGCTACACCTTC
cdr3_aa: CASSTGGDYGYTF

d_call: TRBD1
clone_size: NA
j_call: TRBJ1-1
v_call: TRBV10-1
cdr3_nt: TGCGCCAGCAGTGAGCCCGGACAGGGGGACACTGAAGCTTTCTTT
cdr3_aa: CASSEPGQGDTEAFF

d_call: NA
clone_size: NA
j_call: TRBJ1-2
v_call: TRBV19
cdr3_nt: TGTGCCAGTACCCCTCTAACCTCGGACTATGGCTACACCTTC
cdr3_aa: CASTPLTSDYGYTF

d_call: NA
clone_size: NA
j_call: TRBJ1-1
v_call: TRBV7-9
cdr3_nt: TGTGCCAGCAGCTTAGCGGTCACTGAAGCTTTCTTT
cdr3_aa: CASSLAVTEAFF

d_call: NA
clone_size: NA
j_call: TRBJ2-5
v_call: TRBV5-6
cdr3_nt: TGTGCCAGCAGCCGTTGGGGGTTTCGACACGAGACCCAGTACTTC
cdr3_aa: CASSRWGFRHETQYF

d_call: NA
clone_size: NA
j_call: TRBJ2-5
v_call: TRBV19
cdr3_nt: TGTGCCAGTAGTAGTAGCAGGATGGAGACCCAGTACTTC
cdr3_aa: CASSSSRMETQYF

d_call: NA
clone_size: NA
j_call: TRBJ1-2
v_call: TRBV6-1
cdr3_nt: TGTGCCAGCAGTGAAGTTTCAGGACACCCCTATGGCTACACCTTC
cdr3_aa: CASSEVSGHPYGYTF

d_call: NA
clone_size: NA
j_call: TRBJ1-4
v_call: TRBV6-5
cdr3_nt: TGTGCCACGTTAGGACAGATCGTTTATGAAAAACTGTTTTTT
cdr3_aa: CATLGQIVYEKLFF

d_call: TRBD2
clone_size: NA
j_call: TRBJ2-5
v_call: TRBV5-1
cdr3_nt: TGCGCCAGCAGCTTGGGGGCTAGCGGAGAAGAGACCCAGTACTTC
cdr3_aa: CASSLGASGEETQYF

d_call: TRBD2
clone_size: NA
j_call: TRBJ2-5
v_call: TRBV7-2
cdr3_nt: TGTGCCAGCAGCTTAAGGCGACTAGCGGGGGGGGAGACCCAGTACTTC
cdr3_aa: CASSLRRLAGGETQYF

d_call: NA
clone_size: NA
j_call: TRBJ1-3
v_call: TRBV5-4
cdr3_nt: TGTGCCAGCAGCTTGGGTGGGACAACTGGAAACACCATATATTTT
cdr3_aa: CASSLGGTTGNTIYF

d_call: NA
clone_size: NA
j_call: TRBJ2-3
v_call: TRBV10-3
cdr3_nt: TGTGCCATCAGTTCAAGGACTTCCACAGATACGCAGTATTTT
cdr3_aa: CAISSRTSTDTQYF

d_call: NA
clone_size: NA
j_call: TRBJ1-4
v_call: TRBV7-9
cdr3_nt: TGTGCCAGCAGCTTAGTGGGCGACAGCGGAAAACTGTTTTTT
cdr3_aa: CASSLVGDSGKLFF

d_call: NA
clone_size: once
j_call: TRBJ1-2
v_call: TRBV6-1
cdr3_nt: TGTGCCAGCAGTGATGTTCAATGGGATGGCTACACCTTC
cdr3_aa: CASSDVQWDGYTF

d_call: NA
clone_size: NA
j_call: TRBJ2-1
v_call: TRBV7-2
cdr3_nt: TGTGCCAGCAGCCCCCAGGGTCTTACCAATTCTGAGCAGTTCTTC
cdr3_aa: CASSPQGLTNSEQFF

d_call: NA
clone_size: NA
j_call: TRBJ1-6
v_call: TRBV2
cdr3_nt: TGTGCCAGCAATAGGGATAATTCACCCCTCCACTTT
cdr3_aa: CASNRDNSPLHF

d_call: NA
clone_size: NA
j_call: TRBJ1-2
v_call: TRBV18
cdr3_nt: TGTGCCAGCTCACCGACAGACTATGGCTACACCTTC
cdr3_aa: CASSPTDYGYTF

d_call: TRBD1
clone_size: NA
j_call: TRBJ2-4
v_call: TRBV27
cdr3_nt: TGTGCCAGCAGGACAGGGGCATCGAACATTCAGTACTTC
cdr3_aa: CASRTGASNIQYF

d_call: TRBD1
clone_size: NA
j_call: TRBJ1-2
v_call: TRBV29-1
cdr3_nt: TGCAGCGTTGTGGGACAGTTTGGGGAGGGCTACACCTTC
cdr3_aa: CSVVGQFGEGYTF

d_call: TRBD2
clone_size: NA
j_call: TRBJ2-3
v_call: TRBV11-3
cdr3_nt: TGTGCCAGCAGCTTATCGGCGGGGGGGCCTCTCGGCACAGATACGCAGTATTTT
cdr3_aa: CASSLSAGGPLGTDTQYF

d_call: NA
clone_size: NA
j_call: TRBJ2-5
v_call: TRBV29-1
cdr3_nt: TGCAGCGTTGAATTAGTCAACCAAGAGACCCAGTACTTC
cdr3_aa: CSVELVNQETQYF

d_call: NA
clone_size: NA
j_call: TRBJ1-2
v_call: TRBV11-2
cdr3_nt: TGTGCCAGCAGCTCGACACGGTCTACTAACTATGGCTACACCTTC
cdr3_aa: CASSSTRSTNYGYTF

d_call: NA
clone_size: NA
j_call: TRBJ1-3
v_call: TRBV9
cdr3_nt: TGTGCCAGCAGCGCAGACGTACAAGGGACGCCGGTTTTT
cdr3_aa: CASSADVQGTPVF

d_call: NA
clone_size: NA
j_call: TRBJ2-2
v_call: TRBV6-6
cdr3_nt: TGTGCCGGATCCACCAGCGACAGGAACACCGGGGAGCTGTTTTTT
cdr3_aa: CAGSTSDRNTGELFF

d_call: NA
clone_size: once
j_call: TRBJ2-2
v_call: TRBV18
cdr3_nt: TGTGCCAGCTCACTTTACCTCCCCGGGACCGGGGAGCTGTTTTTT
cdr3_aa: CASSLYLPGTGELFF

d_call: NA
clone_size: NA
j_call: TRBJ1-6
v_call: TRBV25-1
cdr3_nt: TGTGCCAGCAGTCGGACAGACAATTCACCCCTCCACTTT
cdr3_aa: CASSRTDNSPLHF

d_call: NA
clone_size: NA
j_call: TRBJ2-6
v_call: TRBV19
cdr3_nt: TGTGCCAGTAGTCAAACCCCCCAGGCAGGGGCCAACGTCCTGACTTTC
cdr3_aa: CASSQTPQAGANVLTF